This TCR beta chain derives from a study of blood T cell repertoires in COVID-19. Whole-study context: There were acute and convalescent COVID-19 samples, and they came from the United States, Italy and Spain.

This clone is a singleton in its sample. The V and J ends lost 1 base and 2 bases respectively, with 9 bases between them. This CDR3 contains 15 residues. CDR1 and CDR2 from the germline V gene are LGHDT and YNNKEL (reference sequence). The method was immunoSEQ multiplex PCR; TCRdb's version includes in-frame clones alone and lacks a portion of them. Here the sample spans around 130,000 clones, 84% being singletons. The clonotype originates from a human donor in a cohort sampled during active COVID-19. V gene TRBV3-1 (or the pseudogene TRBV3-2) combines with J gene TRBJ2-1; D is undetermined. The specimen sequenced was peripheral blood. The CDR3 is CASSQGPMTYNEQFF. The CDR3 coding sequence is TGTGCCAGCAGCCAAGGGCCCATGACCTACAATGAGCAGTTCTTC.